This TCR beta chain is drawn from a study of cytomegalovirus exposure and HLA in healthy donors. As concerns this clone: Its antigen remains unidentified.

Study-wide results and limits: Immune exposure information available was restricted to CMV serostatus. In an earlier analysis, productive rearrangement rates for most beta V segments clustered near 87% or 30%.

PCR was performed using 60 Vbeta and 13 Jbeta primers. The protocol was immunoSEQ multiplex PCR, while the TCRdb copy is restricted to in-frame clones and leaves out a portion. The sample yields about 140,000 clones, about four fifths seen once. The receptor was derived from a male donor in good health and CMV-seropositive. Material: PBMCs.

CDR3 DNA: TGTGCCAGCAGCTCGGCGGCTGATTATGAAAAACTGTTTTTT. Amino acids: CASSSAADYEKLFF. The chain links TRBV7-9 to TRBJ1-4; D gene unclear. The germline V gene encodes CDR1 SEHNR and CDR2 FQNEAQ (reference sequence). The CDR3 extends over 14 amino acids. The V and J ends lost 4 bases and 6 bases respectively, with 12 bases between them.